This T cell receptor (beta chain) originates from a study of cytomegalovirus exposure and HLA in healthy donors. Study results and limitations: Per a later analysis, 18,000 or so TCR beta sequences showed association with HLA alleles at 0.05 false discovery rate. In a later analysis, compared with equally common non-associated chains, HLA-associated beta chains were more expanded.

This clone was observed a few times. Its specificity is not known. Looked up from germline, CDR1 is MNHNY and CDR2 is SVGAGI (reference sequence). The CDR3 runs to 15 residues. The V gene end was trimmed by 5 bases and the J gene end by 6 bases; junction bases not matched to a gene: 10. The PCR was carried out with 60 Vbeta primers and 13 Jbeta primers. Using immunoSEQ multiplex PCR, the repertoire was profiled, and TCRdb retains in-frame clones only, with some absent. Of around 150,000 clones listed, around 80% are singletons. The source is a man aged 40-49 years in good health and CMV-seropositive. The chain joins TRBV6-6 to TRBJ1-5, with TRBD1 identical over 7 bases. Input material: PBMCs. Here the CDR3 reads CASSLYRGEGQPQHF. CDR3 sequence (DNA): TGTGCCAGCAGTCTATACAGGGGTGAGGGTCAGCCCCAGCATTTT.